Following are 28 T cell receptor beta chains from one sample sequenced in a study of T cells and copy number aberrations in small-cell lung cancer. The assay was immunoSEQ multiplex PCR, and TCRdb's table has in-frame clones only and misses some. This sample has over 250 clones, with 70% to 90% found just once. The specimen was tumor tissue. The receptors shown here come from a woman in her seventies with small cell lung cancer.

The chain combines TRBV7-3 with TRBJ2-1; D possibly corresponds to TRBD2 (5 bases). Germline V gene lookup returns CDR1 SGHTA and CDR2 FQGTGA. The V and J ends lost 2 bases and 0 bases respectively, with 8 bases between them. The CDR3 has 15 amino acids. The CDR3 region is CASSLLGSSYNEQFF. DNA of the CDR3: TGTGCCAGCAGCTTATTGGGGAGCTCCTACAATGAGCAGTTCTTC.

This clone was observed a single time. The rearrangement links TRBV5-3 to TRBJ1-1; D not resolved. TRBV5-3 is annotated as an ORF whose role is uncertain. V lost 4 bases and J 2 bases, leaving 12 bases between the germline ends. The CDR3 contains 14 residues. CDR3 loop: CARSAPGGNTEAFF. DNA of the CDR3: TGTGCCAGAAGCGCACCTGGTGGAAACACTGAAGCTTTCTTT.

The gene calls are TRBV2 and TRBJ2-3, with D perhaps TRBD1 (6 bases). The V gene's germline CDR1 is SNHLY and CDR2 FYNNEI. CDR3 size: 15 residues. The germline V and J ends were trimmed by 6 bases and 0 bases, with 13 bases remaining between them. The CDR3 is CASSATGASTDTQYF. The CDR3 nucleotides read TGTGCCAGCAGCGCGACAGGCGCTAGCACAGATACGCAGTATTTT.

In DNA, the CDR3 is TGTGCCAGCAGGAAAGCGGGAGTGGAGACCCAGTACTTC. This gives the protein CASRKAGVETQYF. The chain links TRBV6-5 to TRBJ2-5; TRBD2 matches 8 bases. This CDR3 contains 13 residues. The germline CDR1 and CDR2 sequences are MNHEY and SVGAGI. V lost 6 bases, J lost 5 bases, and 5 bases stayed unmatched.

This clone appeared a few times. This chain connects TRBV6-1 to TRBJ1-5; D is ambiguous. V dropped 5 bases and J dropped 5 bases, with 10 bases sitting between them. This CDR3 is built from 13 residues. Germline values: CDR1 MNHNS, CDR2 SASEGT. The CDR3 sequence: CASSHGPHQPQHF. Written as DNA, the CDR3 is TGTGCCAGCAGTCACGGCCCTCATCAGCCCCAGCATTTT.

This chain connects TRBV29-1 to TRBJ1-1; a weak D match, TRBD1 (6 bases). CDR3 size: 13 residues. Trimming took off 7 bases at V and 3 bases at J, with 15 bases between the two ends. Germline values: CDR1 SQVTM, CDR2 ANQGSEA. CDR3 bases: TGCAGCGCCCAGGCCTCAGGGGACACTGAAGCTTTCTTT. This gives the protein CSAQASGDTEAFF. Full variable domain (outside the CDR3, taken from reference TRBV29-1 and TRBJ1-1): SAVISQKPSRDICQRGTSLTIQCQVDSQVTMMFWYRQQPGQSLTLIATANQGSEATYESGFVIDKFPISRPNLTFSTLTVSNMSPEDSSIYLCSAQASGDTEAFFGQGTRLTVV.

The gene calls are TRBV5-1 and TRBJ2-3; D is perhaps TRBD2 (5 bases). The germline gives CDR1 SGHRS, CDR2 YFSETQ. CDR3 length: 14 residues. V was trimmed by 5 bases and J by 0 bases, leaving 10 bases between them. The CDR3: CASRFGGSTDTQYF. CDR3 DNA sequence: TGCGCCAGCAGGTTCGGAGGTAGCACAGATACGCAGTATTTT. Filled out from reference TRBV5-1 and TRBJ2-3, the complete variable domain reads KAGVTQTPRYLIKTRGQQVTLSCSPISGHRSVSWYQQTPGQGLQFLFEYFSETQRNKGNFPGRFSGRQFSNSRSEMNVSTLELGDSALYLCASRFGGSTDTQYFGPGTRLTVL.

The V gene is TRBV5-8, the J gene TRBJ1-2, with a tentative D call TRBD1 (6 bases). Looked up from germline, CDR1 is SGHTS and CDR2 is YDEGEE. The CDR3 sequence is 12 residues long. V lost 4 bases and J 2 bases, leaving 6 bases between the germline ends. CDR3 nucleotides: TGTGCCAGCAGCAGGGGGAACTATGGCTACACCTTC. Its translation is CASSRGNYGYTF.

This chain links TRBV28 with TRBJ2-1, with D uncertain. V lost 5 bases and J 4 bases, leaving 12 bases between the germline ends. The CDR3 length is 14 residues. Germline lookup yields CDR1 MDHEN and CDR2 SYDVKM. The CDR3 DNA reads as TGTGCCAGCAGTACCCTCTCTAGGTACAATGAGCAGTTCTTC. Translating it yields CASSTLSRYNEQFF.

This clone was observed a few times. V usage is TRBV6-1 and J usage is TRBJ2-2, with D unclear. This CDR3 contains 12 residues. Germline CDR1 reads MNHNS; CDR2 reads SASEGT. V was trimmed by 8 bases and J by 3 bases, leaving 7 bases between them. The CDR3 loop reads CASGTYTGELFF. The CDR3 DNA follows: TGTGCCAGCGGCACTTACACCGGGGAGCTGTTTTTT.

This clone was recorded a few times. The chain has TRBV18 and TRBJ2-2; D might be TRBD1 (6 bases). Germline V gene data show CDR1 as KGHSH and CDR2 as LQKENI. Trimming removed 2 bases at V and 0 bases at J, with 10 bases between. The CDR3 loop spans 16 amino acids. In DNA, the CDR3 is TGTGCCAGCTCACCATCCGGGACAACGAACACCGGGGAGCTGTTTTTT. Translation gives CASSPSGTTNTGELFF.

The V gene is TRBV29-1, the J gene TRBJ2-3, with 10 bases fitting TRBD2. Trimming took 6 bases from V and 1 from J; bases not matched to a gene: 4. This CDR3 is built from 14 residues. Germline CDR1 and CDR2: SQVTM and ANQGSEA. CDR3 loop: CSVAGTSGTDTQYF. In DNA, the CDR3 is TGCAGCGTGGCCGGGACTAGCGGCACAGATACGCAGTATTTT.

Comments on this clone: One end of the junction fails to match germline, which may point to a read error. This chain connects TRBV4-3 to TRBJ2-1, with D hard to call. The CDR3 runs 14 residues. CDR1 and CDR2 from the germline V gene are LGHNA and YSLEER. In DNA form, the CDR3 reads TGCGCTAGCAGCCAGACGGACGGAAACAATGAGCAGTTCTTC. Amino acids: CASSQTDGNNEQFF.

This chain uses TRBV7-8 with TRBJ2-1; 7 bases match TRBD2. Trimming removed 6 bases from V and 5 bases from J; junction bases left unmatched: 4. Germline loops: CDR1 SGHVS, CDR2 FQNEAQ. This CDR3 comprises 13 residues. CDR3 residues: CASSRREDNEQFF. As DNA, the CDR3 is TGTGCCAGCAGTCGCCGGGAGGACAATGAGCAGTTCTTC.

The chain has TRBV27 and TRBJ2-5; TRBD1 matches 8 bases. CDR3 size: 13 residues. Germline CDR1 is MNHEY and CDR2 is SMNVEV (reference sequence). With V trimmed by 2 bases and J by 5 bases, 1 base remained unmatched. CDR3 sequence (DNA): TGTGCCAGCAGTTTACACAGGGGGGAGACCCAGTACTTC. This encodes CASSLHRGETQYF.

The chain combines TRBV5-1 with TRBJ1-1; 11 bases align to TRBD1. Trimming took 4 bases from V and 4 from J; bases not matched to a gene: 3. CDR1 is SGHRS and CDR2 is YFSETQ in the germline V gene. The CDR3 contains 14 residues. The CDR3, as DNA: TGCGCCAGCAGCATGGGACAGGGGGTCACTGAAGCTTTCTTT. Its protein is CASSMGQGVTEAFF.

In nucleotides, the CDR3 is TGTGCCAGCAGCGACTCAGGAAAGCAACAAAGTCGGGCCAACGTCCTGACTTTC. It encodes CASSDSGKQQSRANVLTF. The chain couples TRBV11-2 to TRBJ2-6, with unresolved D. The CDR3 is 18 residues long. Germline CDR1 and CDR2: SGHAT and FQNNGV. V was trimmed by 5 bases and J by 5 bases, leaving 22 bases between them.

This clone was seen a handful of times. This chain uses TRBV7-9 with TRBJ2-3; D gene uncertain. The CDR3 is 11 residues long. Germline CDR1 reads SEHNR; CDR2 reads FQNEAQ (reference sequence). V lost 0 bases and J 11 bases, leaving 6 bases between the germline ends. This CDR3 is CASSLAPEQYF. The CDR3 DNA sequence: TGTGCCAGCAGCTTAGCGCCCGAGCAGTATTTT.

V and J are TRBV30 and TRBJ2-1, with 9 bases fitting TRBD1. Germline loops: CDR1 GTSNPN, CDR2 SVGIG (reference sequence). CDR3 length: 14 amino acids. J was trimmed by 7 bases and V by 0 bases; bases with no gene match: 4. The CDR3 region is CAWSVLGTGNEQFF. DNA of the CDR3: TGTGCCTGGAGTGTACTTGGGACAGGGAATGAGCAGTTCTTC.

This chain joins TRBV19 and TRBJ1-1; 9 positions match TRBD1. This CDR3 region has 17 residues. Germline loops: CDR1 LNHDA, CDR2 SQIVND (reference sequence). V trimming: 3 bases; J trimming: 0 bases; junction bases outside the gene matches: 8. CDR3: CASSIVPGQGMNTEAFF. CDR3 in DNA: TGTGCCAGTAGTATCGTCCCGGGACAGGGAATGAACACTGAAGCTTTCTTT.

This clone is hyperexpanded by share. This sequence joins TRBV21-1 and TRBJ2-1; TRBD2, the table's D call, lacks a check against the DNA. TRBV21-1 is noted as a pseudogene. This CDR3 contains 16 residues. The CDR3 DNA reads TGTGCCAGGATCCCCGGACTCTCATTCCCCTACAATGAGCAGTTCTTC. Its protein product is CARIPGLSFPYNEQFF.

V gene TRBV1 combines with J gene TRBJ2-6. TRBV1 is labeled a pseudogene. CDR3 length equals 17 residues. The CDR3: CTSSCACLCSRANVLTF. The CDR3 DNA reads as TGCACCAGCAGCTGCGCATGTTTGTGCAGTCGGGCCAACGTCCTGACTTTC.

The chain employs TRBV9 and TRBJ2-1; D might be TRBD2 (5 bases). Germline CDR1 is SGDLS and CDR2 is YYNGEE. V dropped 0 bases and J dropped 6 bases, with 10 bases sitting between them. The CDR3 loop spans 14 amino acids. The CDR3 DNA follows: TGTGCCAGCAGCGTAGGCGGGCGGTCCAATGAGCAGTTCTTC. This gives the protein CASSVGGRSNEQFF.

The J gene is TRBJ2-1, the V gene TRBV4-3; no definite D call. The CDR3 extends over 13 amino acids. Trimming pared 0 bases from V and 11 bases from J, leaving 11 bases between. Germline V gene data show CDR1 as LGHNA and CDR2 as YSLEER. The CDR3 DNA reads TGCGCCAGCAGCCAAGAGGTGGAAGGGAAGCAGTTCTTC. Translated: CASSQEVEGKQFF.

There are a few counts of this clone. This chain uses TRBV7-9 with TRBJ2-3; D is ambiguous. The V end lost 2 bases, the J end lost 0 bases, and 6 bases lay between the germline ends. CDR1 and CDR2 (germline): SEHNR, FQNEAQ (reference sequence). CDR3 length: 14 amino acids. CDR3: CASSLSHSTDTQYF. The CDR3 region has the DNA TGTGCCAGCAGCTTATCCCACAGCACAGATACGCAGTATTTT.

This clone was observed a handful of times. The chain's CDR3 is CSVRDSGRFTEAFF. CDR3 in DNA: TGCAGCGTTCGGGACAGTGGGAGGTTTACTGAAGCTTTCTTT. This chain joins TRBV29-1 and TRBJ1-1, with 7 nucleotides matching TRBD1. Germline lookup yields CDR1 SQVTM and CDR2 ANQGSEA. The CDR3 consists of 14 residues. V gave up 5 bases and J gave up 5 bases; unmatched junction bases: 11.

DNA of the CDR3: TGTGCCTGGGACAGGGACGATCAGCCCCAGCATTTT. As protein: CAWDRDDQPQHF. The chain recombines TRBV30 with TRBJ1-5; TRBD1 matches 7 bases. This CDR3 is built from 12 residues. After removal of 5 bases from V and 5 bases from J, the junction contained 3 bases not matched to a gene. CDR1 is GTSNPN, CDR2 SVGIG, per germline (reference sequence).

This clone was detected once. The chain joins TRBV7-2 to TRBJ1-4, with 11 bases matching TRBD1. The V and J ends lost 2 bases and 8 bases, in that order; junction bases with no gene match: 7. Germline V gene sequence: CDR1 SGHTA, CDR2 FQGNSA. There are 16 residues in the CDR3. In DNA, the CDR3 is TGTGCCAGCAGCTTAAGTCGGACAGGGGGCCGAGAAAAACTGTTTTTT. Translation: CASSLSRTGGREKLFF.